Below are 31 T cell receptor beta chains sequenced from a single sample in a study of human T cells and chemical hapten exposure (TCRdb year 2021). The time point label of this sample denotes: healthy volunteer bleed at 2 weeks. Total RNA was extracted from unfractionated whole blood that had been collected in Tempus Blood RNA tubes. Library preparation employed RACE. Sequencing was performed on a NextSeq 500. The public reads were run again by TCRdb, first through fastp at Q25 and then through MiXCR, and only productive beta chains were kept. Duplicate CDR3 protein sequences are folded into a single record with the most common DNA and genes. The sample table holds around 130,000 distinct CDR3 sequences, of which about 8.2% were seen once. Clones ranked in the top ten supply roughly 1.6% of the sample. Sequencing was carried out using whole blood. These receptors all come from a male donor in good health. Some clones in this sample may be carry-over from other donors' samples.

This clonotype was picked up a small number of times. The CDR3 DNA reads as TGTGCCAGCAGTGAGACTAGACAAGAGACCCAGTACTTC. Residues: CASSETRQETQYF. The V call is TRBV2, the J call TRBJ2-5; D might be TRBD2 (6 bases). V lost 3 bases, J lost 2 bases, and 7 bases lay in between. CDR3 length: 13 residues. The germline gives CDR1 SNHLY, CDR2 FYNNEI.

The chain has TRBV10-3 and TRBJ2-2; 7 nucleotides agree with TRBD2. In germline, CDR1 is ENHRY, CDR2 SYGVKD. The J segment lost 6 bases and the V segment lost 0 bases, leaving 4 bases of the junction unmatched. CDR3 length: 15 amino acids. The CDR3 DNA follows: TGTGCCATCAGTGAGTCGACCCTAGCGGCCGGGGAGCTGTTTTTT. It yields the protein CAISESTLAAGELFF.

This clonotype was detected ten times or more. The rearrangement links TRBV15 to TRBJ1-1; D possibly corresponds to TRBD1 (5 bases). Germline V lookup: CDR1 LNHNV, CDR2 YYDKDF (reference sequence). Trimming shortened V by 2 bases and J by 0 bases, and 7 bases separated the two germline ends. The CDR3 consists of 14 residues. The CDR3 nucleotides read TGTGCCACCAGCAGACAGGGTCTGAACACTGAAGCTTTCTTT. This encodes CATSRQGLNTEAFF.

The chain uses TRBV12-5 and TRBJ1-1, with D possibly TRBD1 on 5 matching bases. CDR1 is LGHNT and CDR2 is FRNRAP in the germline V gene. Trimming took off 5 bases at V and 0 bases at J, with 22 bases between the two ends. The CDR3 has 18 residues. This CDR3 reads CASGLPAPRGPMNTEAFF. The CDR3 DNA is TGTGCTAGTGGTCTCCCAGCACCTAGGGGTCCCATGAACACTGAAGCTTTCTTT.

The V and J genes are TRBV12-3 or TRBV12-4 and TRBJ2-7; 7 positions match TRBD1. The CDR3 runs to 15 residues. V shed 5 bases, J shed 3 bases, and the junction held 10 bases outside the gene matches. CDR3 loop: CASSPRPGQNYEQYF. CDR3 in DNA: TGTGCCAGCAGTCCCCGACCGGGACAGAACTACGAGCAGTACTTC.

This clonotype was found many times. This rearrangement joins TRBV6-5 to TRBJ1-4; D uncertain. The germline gives CDR1 MNHEY, CDR2 SVGAGI. This CDR3 contains 17 residues. V shed 0 bases and J shed 8 bases, with 19 bases lying between them. The CDR3 spells CASSYSSPSRSFEKLFF. CDR3 nucleotide sequence: TGTGCCAGCAGTTACTCCTCCCCCTCTCGAAGCTTCGAAAAACTGTTTTTT.

The V call is TRBV10-3, the J call TRBJ2-2; possibly TRBD1 for D (6 bases). Trimming shortened V by 2 bases and J by 6 bases, and 10 bases separated the two germline ends. CDR1 and CDR2 (germline): ENHRY, SYGVKD. This CDR3 has 14 amino acids. CDR3 amino acids: CAISETTGPGELFF. The CDR3 nucleotides read TGTGCCATCAGTGAGACGACAGGTCCCGGGGAGCTGTTTTTT.

This clonotype was seen many times. The chain carries TRBV7-9 and TRBJ1-6; 7 bases agree with TRBD1. V dropped 1 base and J dropped 8; count of bases not matched to a gene: 11. Germline CDR1 is SEHNR and CDR2 is FQNEAQ (reference sequence). The CDR3 is 17 residues long. The CDR3 DNA sequence: TGTGCCAGCAGCTTAGGGGAGGGGGCCGCGACCCATTCACCCCTCCACTTT. It translates to CASSLGEGAATHSPLHF.

This clonotype was recorded a few times. The V gene is TRBV2, the J gene TRBJ2-2; 9 nucleotides align to TRBD1. Trimming at V came to 7 bases and at J to 3 bases, leaving 6 bases not matched to a gene. This CDR3 spans 15 amino acids. Germline CDR1 SNHLY, CDR2 FYNNEI. CDR3 nucleotides: TGTGCCAGCACTTTAGGACAGGGGTACACCGGGGAGCTGTTTTTT. Amino acids: CASTLGQGYTGELFF.

The sample holds a few counts of this clonotype. The chain carries TRBV18 and TRBJ2-1, with D maybe TRBD2 (5 bases). V lost 2 bases, J lost 9 bases, and 8 bases lay in between. The CDR3 extends over 12 amino acids. CDR1 and CDR2 (germline): KGHSH, LQKENI. DNA of the CDR3: TGTGCCAGCTCACCAATAGAGGGTGAGCAGTTCTTC. Its protein product is CASSPIEGEQFF.

The sample holds a few counts of this clonotype. The chain joins TRBV6-2 or TRBV6-3 to TRBJ1-1; 8 bases map to TRBD1. V lost 4 bases and J lost 3; bases outside the gene matches: 7. The CDR3 extends over 15 amino acids. Germline V gene lookup returns CDR1 MNHEY and CDR2 SVGEGT. The CDR3 loop reads CASSSPETGDTEAFF. As DNA, the CDR3 is TGTGCCAGCAGTTCCCCGGAGACAGGGGACACTGAAGCTTTCTTT.

This clonotype has ten or more counts. The chain is built from TRBV12-3 or TRBV12-4 and TRBJ2-3; D call uncertain. This CDR3 is built from 16 residues. The V gene lost 6 bases and the J gene lost 1 base, with 17 bases spanning the gap. DNA for the CDR3: TGTGCCAGCAGCTGGCAGGCTCTAACACGCACAGATACGCAGTATTTT. The encoded protein is CASSWQALTRTDTQYF.

CDR3 residues: CASSLATSAQETQYF. CDR3 nucleotides: TGTGCCAGCAGCTTGGCTACTAGCGCCCAAGAGACCCAGTACTTC. The genes are TRBV5-4 and TRBJ2-5; TRBD2 matches 7 bases. The V segment lost 0 bases and the J segment 1 base; nucleotides outside the gene matches: 3. Germline CDR1 is SGHNT and CDR2 is YYREEE (reference sequence). CDR3 length: 15 amino acids.

This clonotype has only a few counts. The chain is built from TRBV7-9 and TRBJ2-5; D gene ambiguous. V was cut by 4 bases and J by 4 bases, with 10 bases left in between. Germline V gene data show CDR1 as SEHNR and CDR2 as FQNEAQ (reference sequence). CDR3 length: 13 residues. This CDR3 reads CASSSGPRETQYF. The CDR3, as DNA: TGTGCCAGCAGCTCTGGTCCTCGAGAGACCCAGTACTTC.

This rearrangement joins TRBV12-3 or TRBV12-4 to TRBJ1-5; the match to TRBD1 covers 7 bases. V was pared by 1 base and J by 2 bases, with 8 bases of the junction left unmatched. CDR3 size: 17 residues. CDR3 in DNA: TGTGCCAGCAGTTTAGGGGTCAGGGGGACGGGCAATCAGCCCCAGCATTTT. Protein: CASSLGVRGTGNQPQHF.

In this sample, this clonotype turned up a few times. V usage is TRBV7-9 and J usage is TRBJ2-5; 8 positions agree with TRBD2. The V gene end was trimmed by 2 bases and the J gene end by 1 base; junction bases not matched to a gene: 6. The CDR3 spans 16 residues. Germline loops: CDR1 SEHNR, CDR2 FQNEAQ (reference sequence). CDR3 bases: TGTGCCAGCAGCTTATCGGTAGCGGGGAGCCAAGAGACCCAGTACTTC. Translating it yields CASSLSVAGSQETQYF.

The CDR3 region is CASSQDRGTVYNSPLHF. For the CDR3, the DNA is TGCGCCAGCAGCCAAGATCGGGGGACAGTCTATAATTCACCCCTCCACTTT. This sequence joins TRBV4-3 and TRBJ1-6, with 7 positions matching TRBD1. Germline CDR1 is LGHNA and CDR2 is YSLEER. This CDR3 is built from 17 residues. The junction had 5 bases not matched to a gene; V was cut back by 0 bases and J by 3 bases.

V gene TRBV28 combines with J gene TRBJ1-1; a weak D match, TRBD1 (5 bases). Per the germline V gene, CDR1 is MDHEN and CDR2 is SYDVKM. CDR3 length equals 11 residues. The CDR3 nucleotides are TGTGGGACAATTATGAACACTGAAGCTTTCTTT. This encodes CGTIMNTEAFF.

This chain joins TRBV14 and TRBJ1-1; 7 nucleotides line up with TRBD1. Trimming took 3 bases from V and 7 from J; bases not matched to a gene: 5. From germline, CDR1 is SGHDN and CDR2 FVKESK. The CDR3 runs 13 residues. CDR3 in DNA: TGTGCCAGCAGCCACCGGACAGGCTATGAAGCTTTCTTT. Its protein product is CASSHRTGYEAFF.

This clonotype was picked up a small number of times. The rearrangement links TRBV6-1 to TRBJ2-7; TRBD1 agrees at 9 bases. J was trimmed by 3 bases and V by 7 bases; bases with no gene match: 7. The CDR3 runs 14 residues. The V gene's germline CDR1 is MNHNS and CDR2 SASEGT. The CDR3 region is CASIGQGIRYEQYF. Here the CDR3 DNA reads TGTGCCAGCATCGGACAGGGGATACGCTACGAGCAGTACTTC.

The chain couples TRBV3-1 to TRBJ2-1; perhaps D is TRBD1 or TRBD2 (6 bases each). Germline values: CDR1 LGHDT, CDR2 YNNKEL (reference sequence). The ends were cut back, 2 bases at V and 9 bases at J, with 17 bases in the middle. CDR3 length: 15 amino acids. This chain's CDR3 is CASSQFPGRGGEQFF. CDR3 nucleotide sequence: TGTGCCAGCAGCCAATTCCCCGGGAGAGGGGGTGAGCAGTTCTTC.

The rearrangement links TRBV20-1 to TRBJ2-7; 8 bases fit TRBD1. With 1 base clipped from V and 5 bases from J, the junction kept 16 bases outside the gene matches. Germline V gene sequence: CDR1 DFQATT, CDR2 SNEGSKA (reference sequence). The CDR3 runs 17 residues. The CDR3 coding sequence is TGCAGTGCTAGAGGCCTTGCGTTGGGGCAGGGGGCGGACGAGCAGTACTTC. Its translation: CSARGLALGQGADEQYF.

This clonotype was recorded at least ten times. The chain links TRBV6-1 to TRBJ1-1, with 8 positions matching TRBD1. Germline assignment: CDR1 MNHNS and CDR2 SASEGT. V shed 4 bases, J shed 2 bases, and the junction held 3 bases outside the gene matches. The CDR3 is made up of 14 amino acids. In DNA, the CDR3 is TGTGCCAGCAGTGCGGGACAGGCCAACACTGAAGCTTTCTTT. Amino acids: CASSAGQANTEAFF.

The sample holds many counts of this clonotype. The chain joins TRBV25-1 to TRBJ2-5; a weak D match, TRBD1 (5 bases). Trimming took 0 bases from V and 4 from J, leaving 9 bases between them. The CDR3 loop spans 14 amino acids. Germline-derived CDR1 and CDR2 are MGHDK and SYGVNS. The CDR3 DNA follows: TGTGCCAGCAGTGAATATCAGGGTTCAGAGACCCAGTACTTC. Encoded protein: CASSEYQGSETQYF.

The chain uses TRBV7-2 and TRBJ1-2, with D tentatively TRBD1 (5 bases). Germline values: CDR1 SGHTA, CDR2 FQGNSA. Deletions cut 6 bases from V and 8 bases from J, with 25 bases between. The CDR3 runs 16 residues. CDR3 amino acids: CASSSPNVQVIVGYTF. The CDR3 DNA reads TGTGCCAGCAGTTCTCCCAACGTACAGGTCATCGTGGGCTACACCTTC.

Written as DNA, the CDR3 is TGTGCCAGCAGTTTTGGGCAGGGGGGCCGGTACGAGCAGTACTTC. Amino acids: CASSFGQGGRYEQYF. The chain is built from TRBV27 and TRBJ2-7, with D tentatively TRBD1 (7 bases). V dropped 3 bases and J dropped 4 bases, with 16 bases sitting between them. Germline CDR1 reads MNHEY; CDR2 reads SMNVEV (reference sequence). There are 15 residues in the CDR3.

This clonotype was observed a handful of times. The rearrangement joins TRBV3-1 to TRBJ1-1, with a weak D call TRBD1 (5 bases). This CDR3 comprises 15 residues. Trimming left V 0 bases short and J 3 bases short, with 11 bases between. CDR1 and CDR2 from the germline V gene are LGHDT and YNNKEL (reference sequence). The CDR3 bases are TGTGCCAGCAGCCAAGATCAGGGACCAGACACTGAAGCTTTCTTT. Its translation: CASSQDQGPDTEAFF.

V gene TRBV20-1 combines with J gene TRBJ2-7; no clear D. Trimming took off 3 bases at V and 3 bases at J, with 30 bases between the two ends. CDR3 size: 19 residues. Looked up from germline, CDR1 is DFQATT and CDR2 is SNEGSKA (reference sequence). In DNA form, the CDR3 reads TGCAGTGCTAGGAACCTGGCGTCAGGCTCCATTTCAATAAGCTACGAGCAGTACTTC. Translated, it gives CSARNLASGSISISYEQYF.

V usage is TRBV6-2 or TRBV6-3 and J usage is TRBJ2-6; no firm D call. Germline CDR1 is MNHEY and CDR2 is SVGEGT. Trimming shortened V by 8 bases and J by 4 bases, and 12 bases separated the two germline ends. The CDR3 consists of 14 residues. For the CDR3, the DNA is TGTGCCAGCCTGGTGAGCTCAGGGGCCAACGTCCTGACTTTC. This gives the protein CASLVSSGANVLTF.

V and J are TRBV6-2 or TRBV6-3 and TRBJ1-1, with D maybe TRBD1 (6 bases). Per the germline V gene, CDR1 is MNHEY and CDR2 is SVGEGT. The length of the CDR3 is 15 residues. V lost 4 bases and J lost 1, with 13 bases in between. CDR3 coding DNA: TGTGCCAGCAGTTCCGGACAGTTCTCGAACACTGAAGCTTTCTTT. It codes for CASSSGQFSNTEAFF.

The chain combines TRBV20-1 with TRBJ1-1, with D uncertain. Germline assignment: CDR1 DFQATT and CDR2 SNEGSKA (reference sequence). This CDR3 spans 18 amino acids. V shed 6 bases and J shed 0 bases, with 26 bases lying between them. In DNA, the CDR3 is TGCAGTGCCCCTCTTCAGGAGCGTCACTCCTACATGAACACTGAAGCTTTCTTT. It specifies CSAPLQERHSYMNTEAFF.